The rows below give T cell receptor beta chains drawn from one sample of a study of shared clonotypes between healthy human individuals. Clones were read by immunoSEQ multiplex PCR, and TCRdb kept only the in-frame ones, dropping some. Of over 2,000,000 clones in the sample, 93% are singletons; the top ten hold around 1.8%. Source material: naive CD8+ T cells from PBMCs. Source of these receptors: a man younger than 30 in good health. Some clones in this sample may be carry-over from other donors' samples. CDR3s include the opening cysteine and the closing phenylalanine or tryptophan. Each record gives: J gene, V gene, CDR3 protein.

TRBJ1-2	TRBV7-9	CASSQPGVPNYGYTF
TRBJ1-5	TRBV4-1	CASSLMANQPQHF
TRBJ2-3	TRBV6-5	CASSYRVTSTDTQYF
TRBJ1-1	TRBV11-3	CASSPGGGNTEAFF
-	TRBV4-1	CASSQVGSYEQYF
TRBJ1-5	TRBV19	CASREEPQSNQPQHF
TRBJ2-3	TRBV28	CASSPRGGLGGDTQYF
TRBJ2-3	TRBV27	CASSLLAGPTTDTQYF
TRBJ2-7	TRBV25-1	CASGSGFRSYEQYF
TRBJ2-3	TRBV7-3	CASSPSGNTDTQYF
TRBJ1-1	TRBV15	CATSPRDITNTEAFF
TRBJ1-4	TRBV30	CAWSYRRGANEKLFF
TRBJ2-1	TRBV25-1	CASSGGRPYNEQFF
TRBJ2-7	TRBV7-9	CASSFTGSYEQYF
TRBJ2-1	TRBV7-2	CASSLVLAGNEQFF
TRBJ1-5	TRBV6-1	CASSEAIGGPLSNQPQHF
TRBJ2-7	TRBV15	CATSSGGEQYF
TRBJ2-3	TRBV7-9	CASPPREGPGTDTQYF
TRBJ1-1	TRBV19	CASNNADRGITEAFF
TRBJ1-1	TRBV9	CASSVDRPGGEAFF
TRBJ2-1	TRBV6-7	CASSLDRSSYNEQFF
TRBJ1-1	TRBV4-3	CASSQVGADRGVYTEAFF